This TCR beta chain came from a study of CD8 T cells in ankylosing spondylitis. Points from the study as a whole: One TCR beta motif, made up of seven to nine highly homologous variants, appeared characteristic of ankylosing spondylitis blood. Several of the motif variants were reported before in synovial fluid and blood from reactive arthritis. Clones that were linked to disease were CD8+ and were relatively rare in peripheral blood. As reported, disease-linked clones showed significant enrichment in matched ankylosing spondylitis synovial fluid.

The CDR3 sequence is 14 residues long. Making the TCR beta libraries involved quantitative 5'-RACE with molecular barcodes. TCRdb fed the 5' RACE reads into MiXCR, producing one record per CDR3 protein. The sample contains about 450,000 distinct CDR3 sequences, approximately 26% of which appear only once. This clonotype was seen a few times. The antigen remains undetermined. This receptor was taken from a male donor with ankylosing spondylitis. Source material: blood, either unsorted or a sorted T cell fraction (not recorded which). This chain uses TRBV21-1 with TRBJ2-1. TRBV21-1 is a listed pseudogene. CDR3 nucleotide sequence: TGTGCCAGCAGCAAAGAGTTGGTAAACAATGAGCAGTTCTTC. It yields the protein CASSKELVNNEQFF.